This T cell receptor beta chain stems from a study of PD-L1 blockade in urothelial cancer. Time point specified: peripheral blood 6 weeks after treatment start. The data were produced by immunoSEQ multiplex PCR, yet TCRdb's version contains in-frame clones alone and is incomplete. The table shows about 130,000 clones, with 86% occurring only once. Germline V gene lookup returns CDR1 WNHNN and CDR2 SYGVQD (reference sequence). After removal of 6 bases from V and 0 bases from J, the junction contained 7 bases not matched to a gene. This CDR3 has 16 amino acids. The gene calls are TRBV10-1 and TRBJ2-1; 8 bases are a match to TRBD2. The sequence was collected from a man aged 50-60 years with urothelial cancer. This specimen was PBMCs, taken around atezolizumab (anti-PD-L1) treatment. Here the CDR3 reads CASRRPGTSSYNEQFF. The CDR3 DNA is TGCGCCAGCAGACGGCCCGGGACTAGCTCCTACAATGAGCAGTTCTTC.